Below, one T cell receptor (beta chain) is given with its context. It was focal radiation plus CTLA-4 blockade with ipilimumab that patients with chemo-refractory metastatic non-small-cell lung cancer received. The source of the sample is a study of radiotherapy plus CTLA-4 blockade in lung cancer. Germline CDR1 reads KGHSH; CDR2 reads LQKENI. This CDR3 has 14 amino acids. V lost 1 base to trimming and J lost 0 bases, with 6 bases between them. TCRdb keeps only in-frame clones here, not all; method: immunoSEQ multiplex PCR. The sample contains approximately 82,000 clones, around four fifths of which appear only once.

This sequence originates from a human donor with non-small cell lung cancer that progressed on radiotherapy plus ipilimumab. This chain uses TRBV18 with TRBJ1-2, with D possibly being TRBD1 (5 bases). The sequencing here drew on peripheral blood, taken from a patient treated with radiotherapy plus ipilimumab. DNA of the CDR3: TGTGCCAGCTCACCACAGGGGACTAACTATGGCTACACCTTC. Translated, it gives CASSPQGTNYGYTF.